The TCR beta chain under discussion was sequenced for a study of T cell responses to AZD1222 COVID-19 vaccine. The germline gives CDR1 LGHDT, CDR2 YNNKEL (reference sequence). The CDR3 has 16 amino acids. V shed 5 bases and J shed 2 bases, with 16 bases lying between them. Data came from immunoSEQ multiplex PCR; TCRdb stores just in-frame clones and leaves some out. The table has tens of thousands of clones, just under 90% seen once. The genes are TRBV3-1 (or the pseudogene TRBV3-2) and TRBJ1-5, with a tentative D call TRBD1 (6 bases). The source was peripheral blood, collected on day 0 of AZD1222 vaccination. The TCR comes from an adult in good health. This CDR3 reads CASSDGTPRGNQPQHF. The CDR3 DNA follows: TGTGCCAGCAGCGATGGGACACCGCGAGGCAATCAGCCCCAGCATTTT.